This T cell receptor beta chain derives from a study of blood T cells in healthy people across ages. Primers used in a second PCR of about 6 to 11 cycles were a sample-barcoded 5' primer and a J-beta primer mix. TCRdb re-called the 5' RACE reads with MiXCR, one entry per CDR3 protein. Of over a million distinct CDR3 sequences listed, approximately 59% were seen once; the top ten hold 6.5% to 8%. V trimming: 1 base; J trimming: 4 bases; junction bases outside the gene matches: 5. This CDR3 is built from 15 residues. The germline V gene has CDR1 LNHNV and CDR2 YYDKDF (reference sequence). The origin of this receptor is a man between 18 and 35 years old in good health. V is TRBV15 and J is TRBJ2-3; 7 positions match TRBD2. The material sequenced was blood. CDR3 protein: CATSRGAGDADTQYF. As DNA, the CDR3 is TGTGCCACCAGCAGAGGGGCGGGAGACGCAGATACGCAGTATTTT.